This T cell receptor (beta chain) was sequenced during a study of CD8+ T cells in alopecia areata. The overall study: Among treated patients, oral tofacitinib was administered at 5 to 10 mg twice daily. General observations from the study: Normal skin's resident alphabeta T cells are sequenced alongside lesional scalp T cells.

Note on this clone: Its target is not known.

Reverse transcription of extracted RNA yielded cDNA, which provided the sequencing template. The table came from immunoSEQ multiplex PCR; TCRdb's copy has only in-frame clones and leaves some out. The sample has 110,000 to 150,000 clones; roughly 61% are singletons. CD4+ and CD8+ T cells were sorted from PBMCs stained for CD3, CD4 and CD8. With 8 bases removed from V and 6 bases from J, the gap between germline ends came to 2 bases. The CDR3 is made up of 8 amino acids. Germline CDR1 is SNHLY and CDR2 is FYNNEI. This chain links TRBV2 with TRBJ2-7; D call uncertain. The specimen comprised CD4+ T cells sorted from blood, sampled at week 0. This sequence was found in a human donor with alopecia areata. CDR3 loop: CASGEQYF. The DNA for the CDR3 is TGTGCCAGCGGCGAGCAGTACTTC.